Shown below are 17 T cell receptor beta chains from a single sample sequenced in a study of blood T cell repertoires in COVID-19. The data were produced by immunoSEQ multiplex PCR, yet TCRdb's version contains in-frame clones alone and is incomplete. Found here are around 180,000 clones, roughly 79% of them singletons; the top ten hold 15% to 20%. Sequencing was done on a sample of peripheral blood. These TCRs come from a man aged 55-75 years with active or convalescent COVID-19.

This clone was seen a handful of times. This chain links TRBV28 with TRBJ2-3; 9 bases match TRBD1. The ends lost 10 bases at V and 4 bases at J; junction bases unmatched: 6. The CDR3 loop spans 13 amino acids. CDR1 is MDHEN and CDR2 is SYDVKM in the germline V gene. CDR3 in amino acids: CATCRDRADTQYF. The CDR3 nucleotides are TGTGCCACCTGCCGGGACAGGGCAGATACGCAGTATTTT.

This clone has ten or more counts. The chain employs TRBV5-4 and TRBJ1-2; TRBD1 aligns across 9 bases. Germline values: CDR1 SGHNT, CDR2 YYREEE (reference sequence). Losses at the gene ends were 4 bases for V and 4 bases for J; bases not matched to a gene: 8. This CDR3 contains 15 residues. The DNA of the CDR3 is TGTGCCAGCAGCCTGGGGGGGACAGGGATCTATGGCTACACCTTC. It codes for CASSLGGTGIYGYTF.

The gene calls are TRBV9 and TRBJ1-6; TRBD1 matches at 7 bases. CDR1 and CDR2 from the germline V gene are SGDLS and YYNGEE. The V segment lost 4 bases and the J segment 9 bases; nucleotides outside the gene matches: 4. The CDR3 covers 13 residues. In nucleotides, the CDR3 is TGTGCCAGCAGCTACAGGGGAAGTTCACCCCTCCACTTT. Its translation: CASSYRGSSPLHF. The full variable domain, with the rest looked up from reference TRBV9 and TRBJ1-6, is DSGVTQTPKHLITATGQRVTLRCSPRSGDLSVYWYQQSLDQGLQFLIQYYNGEERAKGNILERFSAQQFPDLHSELNLSSLELGDSALYFCASSYRGSSPLHFGNGTRLTVT.

V gene TRBV2 combines with J gene TRBJ2-3; a possible D gene is TRBD2 (6 bases). The ends were cut back, 6 bases at V and 2 bases at J, with 12 bases in the middle. Germline CDR1 and CDR2: SNHLY and FYNNEI. The CDR3 totals 14 residues. In DNA, the CDR3 is TGTGCCAGCAGCCGGGACTCGCCCACAGATACGCAGTATTTT. It codes for CASSRDSPTDTQYF.

The chain employs TRBV6-5 and TRBJ2-1; 9 bases align to TRBD2. CDR1 is MNHEY and CDR2 is SVGAGI in the germline V gene. The CDR3 has 13 amino acids. The J segment lost 9 bases and the V segment lost 11 bases, leaving 11 bases of the junction unmatched. CDR3 sequence reads: CAATRREGSEQFF. The CDR3 DNA reads as TGTGCCGCGACTCGGCGGGAGGGTAGTGAGCAGTTCTTC.

The J gene is TRBJ1-6, the V gene TRBV18; no firm D call. CDR3 length equals 13 residues. Trimming took off 4 bases at V and 7 bases at J, with 8 bases between the two ends. The germline gives CDR1 KGHSH, CDR2 LQKENI. CDR3 region: CASSLKENSPLHF. The DNA of the CDR3 is TGTGCCAGCTCACTAAAGGAGAATTCACCCCTCCACTTT.

The CDR3 spells CASSLVSGSPLAKNIQYF. CDR3 coding DNA: TGTGCCAGCAGCTTGGTTAGCGGGAGCCCTCTAGCCAAAAACATTCAGTACTTC. This sequence joins TRBV5-6 and TRBJ2-4, with 9 bases lining up with TRBD2. Germline V gives CDR1 SGHDT, CDR2 YYEEEE. CDR3 length: 18 residues. The V gene end was trimmed by 0 bases and the J gene end by 0 bases; junction bases not matched to a gene: 7.

The CDR3 DNA reads as TGTGCCAGCAGCCCCGGCGGGACAGGCTCTTACGAGCAGTACTTC. It codes for CASSPGGTGSYEQYF. The chain has TRBV9 and TRBJ2-7, with TRBD1 matching 8 bases. The CDR3 length is 15 residues. Germline CDR1 and CDR2: SGDLS and YYNGEE. J lost 4 bases, V lost 4 bases, and 10 bases had no gene match.

The gene calls are TRBV5-1 and TRBJ2-1; 7 positions match TRBD1. The CDR3 loop spans 14 amino acids. Germline CDR1 and CDR2: SGHRS and YFSETQ. After removal of 4 bases from V and 4 bases from J, the junction contained 5 bases not matched to a gene. CDR3 in amino acids: CASSRGQTYNEQFF. The CDR3 coding sequence is TGCGCCAGCAGCCGGGGACAGACATACAATGAGCAGTTCTTC.

The rearrangement links TRBV30 to TRBJ2-2, with D possibly matching TRBD2 (6 bases). The CDR3 covers 14 residues. Germline assignment: CDR1 GTSNPN and CDR2 SVGIG (reference sequence). V lost 3 bases and J 4 bases, leaving 12 bases between the germline ends. The CDR3 region is CAWRRRGGTGELFF. CDR3 DNA sequence: TGTGCCTGGAGGAGGAGGGGAGGCACCGGGGAGCTGTTTTTT.

DNA of the CDR3: TGTGCCAGCAGCATACTGGATCAGCCCCAGCATTTT. Its protein is CASSILDQPQHF. The V gene is TRBV7-8, the J gene TRBJ1-5, with D hard to call. CDR1 is SGHVS, CDR2 FQNEAQ, per germline. The CDR3 contains 12 residues. V lost 5 bases to trimming and J lost 5 bases, with 7 bases between them.

This chain links TRBV5-6 with TRBJ2-2; D is ambiguous. Per germline, CDR1 SGHDT and CDR2 YYEEEE. The V end was cut by 2 bases, the J end by 2 bases, with 7 bases between. CDR3 length: 14 amino acids. This chain's CDR3 is CASSFFGNTGELFF. CDR3 DNA sequence: TGTGCCAGCAGCTTCTTTGGCAACACCGGGGAGCTGTTTTTT.

This rearrangement joins TRBV6-6 to TRBJ1-2, with 10 nucleotides matching TRBD1. V was clipped by 0 bases and J by 7 bases; unmatched bases: 2. The CDR3 runs 14 residues. Germline lookup yields CDR1 MNHNY and CDR2 SVGAGI (reference sequence). The CDR3 nucleotides read TGTGCCAGCAGTTACTCTGGGACAGGGGTTGGCTACACCTTC. This encodes CASSYSGTGVGYTF.

The V gene is TRBV25-1, the J gene TRBJ1-2, with TRBD1 identical over 7 bases. Losses at the gene ends were 3 bases for V and 4 bases for J; bases not matched to a gene: 8. The CDR3 totals 15 residues. CDR1 is MGHDK, CDR2 SYGVNS, per germline. The chain's CDR3 is CASSDSAGGIYGYTF. The CDR3, as DNA: TGTGCCAGCAGTGATTCGGCAGGGGGTATCTATGGCTACACCTTC.

The rearrangement links TRBV11-3 to TRBJ2-1, with 8 bases aligning to TRBD2. Germline CDR1 reads SGHNT; CDR2 reads YENEEA. The CDR3 runs 15 residues. The ends lost 6 bases at V and 5 bases at J; junction bases unmatched: 9. CDR3 sequence reads: CASSSGRGDHNEQFF. CDR3 coding DNA: TGTGCCAGCAGTTCCGGGAGGGGAGACCACAATGAGCAGTTCTTC.

CDR3 amino acids: CAIGPAGDGETQYF. The CDR3 DNA follows: TGTGCCATCGGACCGGCGGGAGACGGGGAGACCCAGTACTTC. The rearrangement joins TRBV10-3 to TRBJ2-5, with 7 bases matching TRBD2. The junction had 11 bases not matched to a gene; V was cut back by 8 bases and J by 5 bases. The germline CDR1 and CDR2 sequences are ENHRY and SYGVKD. The CDR3 spans 14 residues.

V and J are TRBV4-3 and TRBJ2-2; no firm D call. This CDR3 comprises 17 residues. Trimming took 0 bases from V and 3 from J, leaving 14 bases between them. Germline V gives CDR1 LGHNA, CDR2 YSLEER. CDR3 residues: CASSQDIAAEHTGELFF. Written as DNA, the CDR3 is TGCGCCAGCAGCCAAGATATTGCGGCAGAGCACACCGGGGAGCTGTTTTTT.